This is a list of T cell receptor beta chains from one sample in a study of blood T cell repertoires in COVID-19. The assay was immunoSEQ multiplex PCR, and TCRdb's table has in-frame clones only and misses some. The sample includes fewer than 350,000 clones, over 80% of them seen just once. Source material: peripheral blood. The receptor set was obtained from a man younger than 45 with COVID-19, enrolled during active disease. The CDR3 runs from the conserved cysteine through the conserved F or W. D genes are given only for firm matches. The size of a clone is reported for some rows only, either as once, few or many, or as a class for expanded clones.

abundance	v_gene	d_gene	j_gene	CDR3aa	CDR3nt
NA	TRBV7-2	TRBD1	TRBJ2-7	CASTQTGDLGYEQYF	TGTGCCAGCACCCAAACAGGGGATTTGGGGTACGAGCAGTACTTC
NA	TRBV9	NA	TRBJ2-7	CASSVQDKPYEQYF	TGTGCCAGCAGCGTACAGGACAAGCCCTACGAGCAGTACTTC
NA	TRBV24-1	TRBD1	TRBJ1-2	CATSDCAGTGWDCNYGYTF	TGTGCCACCAGTGATTGCGCCGGGACAGGCTGGGATTGTAACTATGGCTACACCTTC
NA	TRBV21-1	NA	TRBJ1-1	CASSKSGMTEAFF	TGTGCCAGCAGCAAATCGGGGATGACTGAAGCTTTCTTT
NA	TRBV6-5	TRBD1	TRBJ2-7	CASSLNRGTYEQYF	TGTGCCAGCAGTTTGAACAGGGGTACCTACGAGCAGTACTTC
NA	TRBV14	TRBD2	TRBJ2-7	CASSQGRGTRNF	TGTGCCAGCAGCCAAGGTCGCGGGACTAGGAACTTC
few	TRBV18	NA	TRBJ1-1	CASSPDRQANTEAFF	TGTGCCAGCTCACCAGACAGACAGGCCAACACTGAAGCTTTCTTT
NA	TRBV7-3	TRBD2	TRBJ2-1	CASSLAGTTHNEQFF	TGTGCCAGCAGCTTAGCCGGGACTACCCACAATGAGCAGTTCTTC
NA	TRBV5-4	TRBD2	TRBJ2-1	CASITWGASGRDEQFF	TGTGCCAGCATCACATGGGGGGCTAGCGGGAGGGATGAGCAGTTCTTC
NA	TRBV28	NA	TRBJ1-3	CASSYRRTVLNTIYF	TGTGCCAGCAGTTACAGGAGGACAGTCCTAAACACCATATATTTT
NA	TRBV5-1	NA	TRBJ1-1	CASSLAVGLEAFF	TGCGCCAGCAGCTTGGCCGTGGGCCTTGAAGCTTTCTTT
NA	TRBV7-2	TRBD1	TRBJ2-6	CASSLTRGPFGTGANVLTF	TGTGCCAGCAGCCTTACAAGGGGGCCGTTTGGGACTGGGGCCAACGTCCTGACTTTC
NA	TRBV27	NA	TRBJ1-2	CASSFEGQNYGYTF	TGTGCCAGCAGTTTTGAAGGACAGAACTATGGCTACACCTTC
once	TRBV14	NA	TRBJ2-1	CASSQEGAGPWDEQFF	TGTGCCAGCAGCCAAGAAGGGGCAGGGCCTTGGGATGAGCAGTTCTTC
NA	TRBV30	NA	TRBJ2-5	CAWSGGLPRETQYF	TGTGCCTGGAGTGGCGGACTACCCCGGGAGACCCAGTACTTC
NA	TRBV7-2	TRBD2	TRBJ2-5	CASSPGGRETQYF	TGTGCCAGCAGCCCGGGGGGGCGGGAGACCCAGTACTTC
NA	TRBV9	NA	TRBJ1-1	CASSVRGNTEAFF	TGTGCCAGCAGCGTGAGAGGGAACACTGAAGCTTTCTTT
few	TRBV7-2	TRBD2	TRBJ2-7	CASSLGGSAFSYEQYF	TGTGCCAGCAGCTTAGGCGGGAGTGCCTTTTCCTACGAGCAGTACTTC
NA	TRBV25-1	TRBD2	TRBJ2-7	CASSASGTSGRALEQYF	TGTGCCAGCAGTGCCTCCGGGACTAGCGGGAGGGCCCTCGAGCAGTACTTC
NA	TRBV19	NA	TRBJ1-5	CASTYRNQPQHF	TGTGCCAGTACGTACAGAAATCAGCCCCAGCATTTT
once	TRBV11-2	NA	TRBJ2-7	CASSLGRFWYEQYF	TGTGCCAGCAGCTTGGGCCGGTTTTGGTACGAGCAGTACTTC
NA	TRBV6-5	NA	TRBJ1-1	CASTPLILNTEAFF	TGTGCCAGCACTCCGCTAATCCTGAACACTGAAGCTTTCTTT
NA	TRBV20-1	TRBD2	TRBJ2-7	CSAQGLAEQYF	TGCAGTGCCCAAGGACTAGCCGAGCAGTACTTC
NA	TRBV30	TRBD2	TRBJ2-3	CAWSVGGSADTQYF	TGTGCCTGGAGTGTTGGCGGGAGTGCAGATACGCAGTATTTT
once	TRBV7-9	TRBD1	TRBJ1-1	CASSQQGTTEAFF	TGTGCCAGCAGTCAACAGGGGACCACTGAAGCTTTCTTT
NA	TRBV19	NA	TRBJ2-3	CASSIRLQRTDTQYF	TGTGCCAGTAGTATCAGACTGCAACGCACAGATACGCAGTATTTT
NA	TRBV3-1/TRBV3-2	NA	TRBJ1-5	CASSQDLPGVNQPQHF	TGTGCCAGCAGCCAAGATCTTCCAGGGGTCAATCAGCCCCAGCATTTT
NA	TRBV7-8	NA	TRBJ1-2	CASSLEGASYGYTF	TGTGCCAGCAGCTTAGAAGGAGCTTCCTATGGCTACACCTTC
NA	TRBV6-5	NA	TRBJ1-1	CASSYVRGVIPEAFF	TGTGCCAGCAGTTACGTCAGGGGCGTTATTCCTGAAGCTTTCTTT
NA	TRBV6-6	NA	TRBJ1-1	CASSLTGIWTPF	TGTGCCAGCAGTCTCACAGGGATATGGACACCTTTT
NA	TRBV24-1	TRBD2	TRBJ2-2	CATSEREDTGELFF	TGTGCCACCAGTGAACGGGAGGATACCGGGGAGCTGTTTTTT
NA	TRBV29-1	NA	TRBJ1-2	CSVAEHQEDF	TGCAGCGTCGCAGAACATCAGGAGGATTTC
NA	TRBV6-1	NA	TRBJ1-6	CASTKSQGPNSPLHF	TGTGCCAGCACAAAAAGCCAGGGGCCTAATTCACCCCTCCACTTT
NA	TRBV4-1	NA	TRBJ2-1	CASSQDRSQGPTSYNEQFF	TGCGCCAGCAGCCAAGATCGATCCCAGGGTCCCACCTCCTACAATGAGCAGTTCTTC
many	TRBV28	TRBD1	TRBJ1-1	CASRGLTGGAAEAFF	TGTGCCAGCAGAGGTTTAACAGGGGGCGCCGCTGAAGCTTTCTTT
NA	TRBV5-1	NA	TRBJ2-7	CASSEDTSSYEQYF	TGCGCCAGCAGCGAGGACACCTCTTCCTACGAGCAGTACTTC
once	TRBV5-1	TRBD2	TRBJ2-3	CASSLGYGGRATDTQYF	TGCGCCAGCAGCTTGGGGTACGGCGGGAGGGCGACAGATACGCAGTATTTT
NA	TRBV15	TRBD2	TRBJ2-7	CATSRANRGRTLSYEQYF	TGTGCCACCAGCAGAGCAAATCGCGGGAGAACGCTATCCTACGAGCAGTACTTC
many	TRBV30	TRBD2	TRBJ2-7	CARGSGSTYEQYF	TGTGCTAGAGGGAGCGGGAGTACGTACGAGCAGTACTTC
NA	TRBV9	NA	TRBJ2-3	CASSGGSSTDTQYF	TGTGCCAGCAGTGGTGGGAGTAGCACAGATACGCAGTATTTT